This T cell receptor beta chain was profiled in a study of T cell changes during pregnancy in multiple sclerosis. This CDR3 has 15 residues. Germline loops: CDR1 MDHEN, CDR2 SYDVKM. Trimming took 2 bases from V and 2 from J, leaving 10 bases between them. Clones were sequenced by immunoSEQ multiplex PCR, and TCRdb holds only the in-frame ones, with some missing. The sample yields 75,000 to 95,000 clones, about 94% seen once. Material: CD4+ T cells from peripheral blood mononuclear cells, obtained after pregnancy. V usage is TRBV28 and J usage is TRBJ1-5; D gene unclear. This clonotype originated in a female donor with multiple sclerosis, enrolled in a pregnancy study. Here the CDR3 reads CASSLGSGGNQPQHF. The DNA of the CDR3 is TGTGCCAGCAGTTTAGGCAGCGGAGGCAATCAGCCCCAGCATTTT.